Listed below are T cell receptor beta chains from one sample, sequenced in a study of cytomegalovirus exposure and HLA in healthy donors. Profiled with immunoSEQ multiplex PCR; TCRdb holds only in-frame clones, not every one. The table includes some 190,000 clones, over 60% detected once. Material for sequencing was PBMCs. These receptors originate from a man younger than 30 in good health and CMV-seronegative. Both conserved end residues are part of each CDR3. The order of the fields is D gene, V gene, J gene, clone size, CDR3 protein, CDR3 DNA. D genes are given only for firm matches. Where a row states a size, it is once, few, many or the class of an expanded clone; other rows omit it.

TRBD2	TRBV11-2	TRBJ2-5	.	CASSPAAGEAETQYF	TGTGCCAGCAGCCCGGCAGCGGGGGAGGCGGAGACCCAGTACTTC
.	TRBV7-8	TRBJ1-5	once	CASSLRQSNQPQHF	TGTGCCAGCAGCCTCAGACAGAGCAATCAGCCCCAGCATTTT
.	TRBV2	TRBJ1-1	.	CASSEALVSVNTEAFF	TGTGCCAGCAGTGAAGCGCTCGTGAGCGTTAACACTGAAGCTTTCTTT
.	TRBV4-2	TRBJ1-1	.	CASSLQGYGSTEAFF	TGTGCCAGCAGCCTTCAAGGGTACGGGAGCACTGAAGCTTTCTTT
TRBD1	TRBV5-8	TRBJ1-2	once	CASSSYRGLAYGYTF	TGTGCCAGCAGCTCCTACAGGGGCCTTGCCTATGGCTACACCTTC
.	TRBV5-4	TRBJ1-4	few	CASSLGILATNEKLFF	TGTGCCAGCAGCTTGGGCATTCTAGCAACTAATGAAAAACTGTTTTTT
.	TRBV5-1	TRBJ1-3	.	CASSLDGGSSGNTIYF	TGCGCCAGCAGCTTGGACGGGGGGAGCTCTGGAAACACCATATATTTT
TRBD1	TRBV18	TRBJ2-1	.	CASFPRRDSNEQFF	TGTGCCAGCTTCCCCCGACGGGACAGCAATGAGCAGTTCTTC
.	TRBV5-4	TRBJ2-7	.	CASSPTTGGPYEQYF	TGTGCCAGCAGCCCGACCACCGGGGGACCCTACGAGCAGTACTTC
.	TRBV19	TRBJ1-5	.	CASGGGGATNQPQHF	TGTGCCAGTGGGGGAGGGGGGGCCACCAATCAGCCCCAGCATTTT
.	TRBV5-6	TRBJ1-2	.	CASSLVRRGHGYTF	TGTGCCAGCAGCTTGGTCAGAAGAGGGCATGGCTACACCTTC
.	TRBV28	TRBJ2-3	.	CASSSREADTQYF	TGTGCCAGCAGTTCCCGCGAGGCAGATACGCAGTATTTT
TRBD1	TRBV9	TRBJ1-2	.	CASSVAPGGMYGYTF	TGTGCCAGCAGCGTAGCCCCAGGGGGGATGTATGGCTACACCTTC
TRBD1	TRBV6-4	TRBJ2-3	once	CASSGTGTDTQYF	TGTGCCAGCAGTGGGACAGGGACAGATACGCAGTATTTT
TRBD1	TRBV28	TRBJ2-6	once	CASSPSQGATNVLTF	TGTGCCAGCAGTCCCTCACAGGGGGCGACCAACGTCCTGACTTTC
TRBD1	TRBV9	TRBJ1-1	.	CASSVSRGTGGTEAFF	TGTGCCAGCAGCGTATCCAGGGGGACCGGGGGTACTGAAGCTTTCTTT
.	TRBV20-1	TRBJ2-1	.	CMWGHYNEQFF	TGCATGTGGGGGCACTACAATGAGCAGTTCTTC
TRBD1	TRBV11-2	TRBJ2-7	.	CASSSLQGAIGYEQYF	TGTGCCAGCAGCTCCCTACAGGGGGCAATAGGATACGAGCAGTACTTC
.	TRBV19	TRBJ2-6	few	CASSGSGANVLTF	TGTGCCAGTAGCGGCTCTGGGGCCAACGTCCTGACTTTC
.	TRBV9	TRBJ1-5	.	CASSVDTGTHQPQHF	TGTGCCAGCAGCGTAGATACAGGGACCCATCAGCCCCAGCATTTT
.	TRBV5-4	TRBJ2-7	.	CASSFGQSYEQYF	TGTGCCAGCAGCTTCGGACAGTCCTACGAGCAGTACTTC
.	TRBV9	TRBJ1-1	once	CASSVSAYTEAFF	TGTGCCAGCAGCGTCAGCGCATACACTGAAGCTTTCTTT
.	TRBV5-1	TRBJ1-1	.	CASRAPGRDTEAFF	TGCGCCAGCAGGGCCCCGGGTAGAGACACTGAAGCTTTCTTT
TRBD1	TRBV7-6	TRBJ2-5	.	CASSLGTGRETQYF	TGTGCCAGCAGCTTAGGGACAGGGAGAGAGACCCAGTACTTC
.	TRBV23-1	TRBJ2-1	.	CASSQGAGYPEQFF	TGCGCCAGCAGTCAAGGTGCAGGGTACCCAGAGCAGTTCTTC
.	TRBV7-9	TRBJ2-1	.	CASSFRSYNEQFF	TGTGCCAGCAGCTTCCGGTCCTACAATGAGCAGTTCTTC
TRBD1	TRBV5-6	TRBJ2-7	.	CASSAGTGFSYEQYF	TGTGCCAGCAGCGCCGGGACAGGGTTCTCCTACGAGCAGTACTTC
TRBD1	TRBV6-1	TRBJ1-6	.	CASSGAGGGHNSPLHF	TGTGCCAGCAGTGGCGCAGGGGGCGGCCATAATTCACCCCTCCACTTT
.	TRBV27	TRBJ2-7	.	CASSFNSGAEQYF	TGTGCCAGCAGTTTTAACTCAGGGGCCGAGCAGTACTTC
TRBD1	TRBV10-2	TRBJ2-5	.	CASRAGTGGGQYF	TGCGCCAGCAGGGCCGGGACAGGGGGGGGCCAGTACTTC
.	TRBV18	TRBJ2-7	.	CASSSRGAYEQYF	TGTGCCAGCTCATCCAGGGGGGCCTACGAGCAGTACTTC
TRBD2	TRBV6-6	TRBJ2-2	.	CASSQTSGREGGELFF	TGTGCCAGCAGTCAGACTAGCGGGAGGGAGGGCGGGGAGCTGTTTTTT
TRBD1	TRBV5-1	TRBJ1-5	.	CASSLEGARNQPQHF	TGCGCCAGCAGCTTGGAGGGGGCGCGAAATCAGCCCCAGCATTTT
.	TRBV27	TRBJ2-7	.	CASSGRGSSYEQYF	TGTGCCAGCAGTGGAAGGGGGAGCTCCTACGAGCAGTACTTC
TRBD1	TRBV5-4	TRBJ2-5	.	CASSLAKGTGAETQYF	TGTGCCAGCAGCTTGGCCAAAGGGACAGGGGCAGAGACCCAGTACTTC
TRBD1	TRBV28	TRBJ2-7	few	CASRQGQGALYEQYF	TGTGCCAGCAGACAAGGACAGGGGGCCCTCTACGAGCAGTACTTC
TRBD1	TRBV15	TRBJ1-4	.	CATSSADRRGKLFF	TGTGCCACCAGCAGCGCGGACAGGAGGGGAAAACTGTTTTTT
.	TRBV16	TRBJ1-2	.	CASSQPGQLNYGYTF	TGTGCCAGCAGTCAACCCGGACAGCTTAACTATGGCTACACCTTC
TRBD1	TRBV6-1	TRBJ2-3	once	CASRGQGGRDTQYF	TGTGCCAGCAGAGGACAGGGGGGCCGGGATACGCAGTATTTT
.	TRBV16	TRBJ1-2	.	CASTTRGSTVTNYGYTF	TGTGCCAGCACCACACGGGGATCGACGGTGACTAACTATGGCTACACCTTC
.	TRBV7-3	TRBJ1-1	few	CASSLGRNSEAFF	TGTGCCAGCAGCTTAGGGAGGAACTCTGAAGCTTTCTTT
TRBD1	TRBV28	TRBJ2-7	.	CASSLIGGQDDF	TGTGCCAGCAGTTTAATAGGCGGACAGGATGACTTC
.	TRBV9	TRBJ1-2	.	CAGSVEGRGVGVYGYTF	TGTGCCGGCAGCGTAGAGGGGCGTGGGGTCGGAGTGTACGGCTACACCTTC
TRBD1	TRBV29-1	TRBJ2-2	.	CSVVAGGGELFF	TGCAGCGTTGTGGCAGGGGGCGGGGAGCTGTTTTTT
TRBD2	TRBV7-9	TRBJ2-1	.	CASSLGEGWVADEQFF	TGTGCCAGCAGCTTAGGGGAGGGGTGGGTGGCCGATGAGCAGTTCTTC
TRBD1	TRBV5-1	TRBJ1-4	.	CASSLEIGTDEKLFF	TGCGCCAGCAGCTTGGAAATTGGGACAGATGAAAAACTGTTTTTT
.	TRBV28	TRBJ1-2	few	CASSFSVDTYGYTF	TGTGCCAGCAGTTTCTCCGTGGACACCTATGGCTACACCTTC
.	TRBV9	TRBJ2-5	few	CASSVGGPGMGEAQYF	TGTGCCAGCAGCGTAGGGGGCCCGGGGATGGGGGAGGCCCAGTACTTC
.	TRBV28	TRBJ2-7	.	CASRGSGLHEQYF	TGTGCCAGCAGGGGATCAGGGCTCCACGAGCAGTACTTC
TRBD1	TRBV4-2	TRBJ1-1	.	CASSPPRGENTEAFF	TGTGCCAGCAGCCCGCCCAGGGGGGAGAACACTGAAGCTTTCTTT
TRBD1	TRBV29-1	TRBJ1-2	.	CSVESDRDYGYTF	TGCAGCGTTGAGTCAGACAGGGACTATGGCTACACCTTC
.	TRBV20-1	TRBJ1-4	.	CSARAGAKLFF	TGCAGTGCTAGAGCAGGGGCTAAACTGTTTTTT